The 17 T cell receptor beta chains below were found in one sample sequenced in a study of T cell repertoires in cytomegalovirus infection. TCRdb reprocessed the reads via MiXCR and lists one record per CDR3 protein. The data hold around 300,000 distinct CDR3 sequences, with about a quarter observed a single time. The sample comprised PBMCs. These receptors were obtained from a human donor in good health (CMV status not recorded). Some clones in this sample may be carry-over from other donors' samples.

Ten or more counts support this clonotype. Written as DNA, the CDR3 is TGTGCCAGCAGCTTAGGGCGGGCCCGGAACAATGAGCAGTTCTTC. This sequence encodes CASSLGRARNNEQFF. The rearrangement links TRBV7-8 to TRBJ2-1, with a possible D match to TRBD2 (5 bases). Trimming pared 1 base from V and 5 bases from J, leaving 12 bases between. This CDR3 contains 15 residues. The germline V gene encodes CDR1 SGHVS and CDR2 FQNEAQ.

Judged by abundance, this clonotype is medium-sized. J is TRBJ1-1 and V is TRBV28; no definite D call. The CDR3 extends over 15 amino acids. The germline CDR1 and CDR2 sequences are MDHEN and SYDVKM. Trimming removed 6 bases from V and 5 bases from J, with 19 bases in between. The CDR3 loop is CASRRLSTTWTEAFF. CDR3 coding DNA: TGTGCCAGCAGACGCCTCAGTACAACTTGGACTGAAGCTTTCTTT.

This chain joins TRBV6-6 and TRBJ1-4; 8 bases align to TRBD1. Germline V lookup: CDR1 MNHNY, CDR2 SVGAGI (reference sequence). This CDR3 region has 17 residues. Losses at the gene ends were 2 bases for V and 4 bases for J; bases not matched to a gene: 9. CDR3 amino acids: CASSYPPGQARNEKLFF. Here the CDR3 DNA reads TGTGCCAGCAGTTACCCCCCGGGACAGGCCCGTAATGAAAAACTGTTTTTT.

The CDR3 DNA follows: TGTGCCATCAAATTTACAGGGGGGAGCTACGAGCAGTACTTC. This encodes CAIKFTGGSYEQYF. The rearrangement uses TRBV10-3 and TRBJ2-7, with TRBD1 identical over 8 bases. CDR1 is ENHRY, CDR2 SYGVKD, per germline. CDR3 length: 14 amino acids. The junction had 8 bases not matched to a gene; V was cut back by 7 bases and J by 3 bases.

V and J are TRBV7-2 and TRBJ2-7; D possibly matches TRBD1 or TRBD2 (5 bases each). There are 15 residues in the CDR3. V was clipped by 5 bases and J by 5 bases, with 19 bases between them. Germline V lookup: CDR1 SGHTA, CDR2 FQGNSA. The CDR3 reads CASSARDRLGDEQYF. Here the CDR3 DNA reads TGTGCCAGCAGCGCCCGGGACCGCCTAGGTGACGAGCAGTACTTC.

This clonotype was recorded many times. The chain carries TRBV7-6 and TRBJ2-3; 7 bases fit TRBD2. J was trimmed by 5 bases and V by 6 bases; bases with no gene match: 8. Germline values: CDR1 SGHVS, CDR2 FNYEAQ. This CDR3 contains 14 residues. CDR3 nucleotides: TGTGCCAGCAGTTCTAGCGGAGCGGGAGATACGCAGTATTTT. This sequence encodes CASSSSGAGDTQYF. Full variable domain (missing parts from reference TRBV7-6 and TRBJ2-3): GAGVSQSPRYKVTKRGQDVALRCDPISGHVSLYWYRQALGQGPEFLTYFNYEAQQDKSGLPNDRFSAERPEGSISTLTIQRTEQRDSAMYRCASSSSGAGDTQYFGPGTRLTVL.

This clonotype came up a few times. The V call is TRBV5-1, the J call TRBJ2-6, with no clear D. The CDR3 runs to 16 residues. Germline V gene lookup returns CDR1 SGHRS and CDR2 YFSETQ. Deletions cut 4 bases from V and 2 bases from J, with 13 bases between. Here the CDR3 reads CASSAAAVAGANVLTF. The CDR3 nucleotides are TGCGCCAGCAGCGCCGCCGCAGTTGCTGGGGCCAACGTCCTGACTTTC.

The chain couples TRBV28 to TRBJ2-7; D may be TRBD2 (6 bases). The CDR3 is 15 residues long. Germline V gene sequence: CDR1 MDHEN, CDR2 SYDVKM. V dropped 1 base and J dropped 0 bases, with 10 bases sitting between them. The CDR3 coding sequence is TGTGCCAGCAGTTTATTCCGAGCGGGCTCCTACGAGCAGTACTTC. Protein sequence: CASSLFRAGSYEQYF.

This clonotype was seen only a few times. The J gene is TRBJ1-5, the V gene TRBV2; weak D call: TRBD1 (5 bases). The ends were cut back, 2 bases at V and 4 bases at J, with 6 bases in the middle. Germline-derived CDR1 and CDR2 are SNHLY and FYNNEI. The CDR3 spans 13 residues. The CDR3 reads CASSENRNQPQHF. The CDR3 bases are TGTGCCAGCAGTGAAAACAGGAATCAGCCCCAGCATTTT.

There are many counts of this clonotype. V and J are TRBV19 and TRBJ1-5; no clear D gene. Trimming stripped 7 bases from V and 7 bases from J, with 14 bases between. CDR1 is LNHDA and CDR2 is SQIVND in the germline V gene (reference sequence). The CDR3 runs to 13 residues. The CDR3 loop reads CASNPGTGQPQHF. The CDR3 DNA is TGTGCCAGTAATCCGGGCACCGGGCAGCCCCAGCATTTT. The complete variable domain, with remaining parts taken from reference TRBV19 and TRBJ1-5, reads DGGITQSPKYLFRKEGQNVTLSCEQNLNHDAMYWYRQDPGQGLRLIYYSQIVNDFQKGDIAEGYSVSREKKESFPLTVTSAQKNPTAFYLCASNPGTGQPQHFGDGTRLSIL.

Only a few counts were recorded for this clonotype. This chain links TRBV28 with TRBJ2-5; D ambiguous. CDR3 length equals 17 residues. Germline V gene data show CDR1 as MDHEN and CDR2 as SYDVKM. Trimming shortened V by 5 bases and J by 5 bases, and 24 bases separated the two germline ends. CDR3 sequence (DNA): TGTGCCAGCAGTCTTCCCCACGGCGGCGGTGGTGTGGAGACCCAGTACTTC. Protein product: CASSLPHGGGGVETQYF.

The chain uses TRBV24-1 and TRBJ2-7; 9 bases fit TRBD2. The length of the CDR3 is 15 residues. Germline V CDR1 and CDR2: KGHDR, SFDVKD. J was trimmed by 6 bases and V by 3 bases; bases with no gene match: 8. In DNA, the CDR3 is TGTGCCACCAGTGATCCAGTAGCGGGAGCAATCGAGCAGTACTTC. It is translated as CATSDPVAGAIEQYF.

This clonotype has just one count. J is TRBJ2-4 and V is TRBV5-6; D is undetermined. CDR3 length: 14 amino acids. Trimming took 1 base from V and 3 from J, leaving 8 bases between them. Germline loops: CDR1 SGHDT, CDR2 YYEEEE. The CDR3, as DNA: TGTGCCAGCAGCTTGTACAGTCGCAAAAACATTCAGTACTTC. Its translation is CASSLYSRKNIQYF.

As regards this clonotype: A clone one base away is much larger, so this may be a read error. This chain connects TRBV6-6 to TRBJ1-1; D unclear. Looked up from germline, CDR1 is MNHNY and CDR2 is SVGAGI (reference sequence). The CDR3 covers 13 residues. The germline V and J ends were trimmed by 2 bases and 10 bases, with 14 bases remaining between them. The CDR3 coding sequence is TGTGCCAGCAGTTACACGAGGGCAGGTCGAGCTTTCTTT. It codes for CASSYTRAGRAFF.

This clonotype was seen many times. The chain has TRBV7-2 and TRBJ2-2, with 7 nucleotides matching TRBD2. With 6 bases clipped from V and 5 bases from J, the junction kept 9 bases outside the gene matches. CDR1 and CDR2 (germline): SGHTA, FQGNSA. The CDR3 has 15 residues. The CDR3, as DNA: TGTGCCAGCAGTCGGGACTACCTGTCGACCGGGGAGCTGTTTTTT. Translated: CASSRDYLSTGELFF.

This clonotype was counted between two and nine times. The V gene is TRBV7-2, the J gene TRBJ2-1; 8 bases agree with TRBD1. Germline values: CDR1 SGHTA, CDR2 FQGNSA. The junction had 10 bases not matched to a gene; V was cut back by 4 bases and J by 8 bases. This CDR3 comprises 15 residues. The DNA of the CDR3 is TGTGCCAGCAGCTCCCTGGGACAGGTGGTCCATGAGCAGTTCTTC. It codes for CASSSLGQVVHEQFF.

This clonotype has ten or more counts. J is TRBJ2-7 and V is TRBV7-9, with D possibly matching TRBD2 (7 bases). There are 15 residues in the CDR3. The germline V and J ends were trimmed by 6 bases and 8 bases, with 23 bases remaining between them. The germline gives CDR1 SEHNR, CDR2 FQNEAQ (reference sequence). CDR3 nucleotides: TGTGCCAGCAGTGACTCCGGGACGGCGGGGGACAAGCAGTACTTC. This gives the protein CASSDSGTAGDKQYF.